The 15 T cell receptor beta chains given below trace back to one sample, sequenced in a study of Tregs in tolerant kidney transplant recipients. The repertoire was sequenced with immunoSEQ multiplex PCR; TCRdb's copy has only in-frame clones and lacks some. Of 60,000 to 95,000 clones in the sample, around 98% were seen once. The specimen was CD4+ T cells from blood, collected before the transplant. All receptors derive from a human donor who received a combined kidney and bone marrow transplant.

The V and J genes are TRBV5-1 and TRBJ2-1; 11 bases line up with TRBD1. V shed 2 bases and J 7 bases; nucleotides not matched to a gene: 2. Germline V gives CDR1 SGHRS, CDR2 YFSETQ. The CDR3 spans 14 residues. In DNA form, the CDR3 reads TGCGCCAGCAGCTTAGGGACAGGGGGTAATGAGCAGTTCTTC. The encoded protein is CASSLGTGGNEQFF. The whole variable domain, remainder taken from reference TRBV5-1 and TRBJ2-1, is KAGVTQTPRYLIKTRGQQVTLSCSPISGHRSVSWYQQTPGQGLQFLFEYFSETQRNKGNFPGRFSGRQFSNSRSEMNVSTLELGDSALYLCASSLGTGGNEQFFGPGTRLTVL.

The gene calls are TRBV2 and TRBJ1-2, with unresolved D. Trimming left V 8 bases short and J 4 bases short, with 11 bases between. The CDR3 loop spans 12 amino acids. Germline V gene sequence: CDR1 SNHLY, CDR2 FYNNEI. The CDR3 nucleotides are TGTGCCAGCGAGGAACGACTCTATGGCTACACCTTC. Protein sequence: CASEERLYGYTF.

This clone was found a few times. The V and J genes are TRBV11-3 and TRBJ2-1; possible D gene TRBD1, 7 bases. Germline V gene data show CDR1 as SGHNT and CDR2 as YENEEA. Trimming removed 5 bases at V and 2 bases at J, with 16 bases between. CDR3 length: 16 residues. The CDR3 DNA reads TGTGCCAGCAGCGGAGGGGCAGGGGGAGCCTACAATGAGCAGTTCTTC. Translation gives CASSGGAGGAYNEQFF.

This sequence joins TRBV7-3 and TRBJ1-6; D remains unclear. The germline CDR1 and CDR2 sequences are SGHTA and FQGTGA. This CDR3 contains 15 residues. V lost 0 bases and J 6 bases, leaving 9 bases between the germline ends. CDR3 coding DNA: TGTGCCAGCAGCTTAACAGGAGGGAGTAATTCACCCCTCCACTTT. As protein: CASSLTGGSNSPLHF.

V and J are TRBV5-1 and TRBJ2-2; 8 nucleotides agree with TRBD1. J gave up 5 bases and V 2 bases, and 8 bases lay outside the gene matches. This CDR3 has 16 amino acids. CDR1 and CDR2 (germline): SGHRS, YFSETQ. The CDR3 DNA sequence: TGCGCCAGCAGCTTAACAGGGGGGTTTTTGACCGGGGAGCTGTTTTTT. It specifies CASSLTGGFLTGELFF. Full variable domain (missing parts from reference TRBV5-1 and TRBJ2-2): KAGVTQTPRYLIKTRGQQVTLSCSPISGHRSVSWYQQTPGQGLQFLFEYFSETQRNKGNFPGRFSGRQFSNSRSEMNVSTLELGDSALYLCASSLTGGFLTGELFFGEGSRLTVL.

The rearrangement joins TRBV6-1 to TRBJ2-7; maybe TRBD1 (5 bases). CDR1 is MNHNS and CDR2 is SASEGT in the germline V gene. Trimming stripped 3 bases from V and 1 base from J, with 10 bases between. CDR3 size: 14 residues. In DNA, the CDR3 is TGTGCCAGCAGTGACAGGGTTATGTCCTACGAGCAGTACTTC. It is translated as CASSDRVMSYEQYF.

V is TRBV11-3 and J is TRBJ2-7; 12 bases line up with TRBD2. The ends lost 1 base at V and 3 bases at J; junction bases unmatched: 4. This CDR3 has 16 residues. Germline V lookup: CDR1 SGHNT, CDR2 YENEEA. The CDR3 protein is CASSLGLAGVDYEQYF. The CDR3 DNA is TGTGCCAGCAGCTTAGGACTAGCGGGAGTCGACTACGAGCAGTACTTC.

This clone occurred once. The chain is built from TRBV5-1 and TRBJ2-1; 11 nucleotides agree with TRBD2. Germline assignment: CDR1 SGHRS and CDR2 YFSETQ. J gave up 4 bases and V 2 bases, and 5 bases lay outside the gene matches. The CDR3 runs 16 residues. The CDR3 DNA reads as TGCGCCAGCAGCTTATCAGGGACTAGCGGTTACAATGAGCAGTTCTTC. Its protein is CASSLSGTSGYNEQFF. Looking up the rest from reference TRBV5-1 and TRBJ2-1 gives the full variable domain: KAGVTQTPRYLIKTRGQQVTLSCSPISGHRSVSWYQQTPGQGLQFLFEYFSETQRNKGNFPGRFSGRQFSNSRSEMNVSTLELGDSALYLCASSLSGTSGYNEQFFGPGTRLTVL.

The V gene is TRBV6-5, the J gene TRBJ1-2; no clear D. This CDR3 is built from 13 residues. Germline V lookup: CDR1 MNHEY, CDR2 SVGAGI. V lost 3 bases and J lost 4, with 9 bases in between. This CDR3 is CASSYVAGYGYTF. The CDR3, as DNA: TGTGCCAGCAGTTATGTGGCAGGCTATGGCTACACCTTC.

The chain is built from TRBV28 and TRBJ2-7, with a tentative D call TRBD2 (6 bases). The CDR3 length is 12 residues. V shed 3 bases and J shed 7 bases, with 10 bases lying between them. CDR1 and CDR2 from the germline V gene are MDHEN and SYDVKM. The CDR3 DNA sequence: TGTGCCAGCAGTTTTGGGGGGAATGAGCAGTACTTC. Translating gives CASSFGGNEQYF.

The chain recombines TRBV5-5 with TRBJ2-5, with 7 bases identical to TRBD2. CDR1 is SGHKS and CDR2 is YYEKEE in the germline V gene (reference sequence). V trimming: 2 bases; J trimming: 2 bases; junction bases outside the gene matches: 12. CDR3 length: 17 amino acids. The DNA for the CDR3 is TGTGCCAGCAGCTTAAAGACTAGCTCACTCGCACAAGAGACCCAGTACTTC. Translated, it gives CASSLKTSSLAQETQYF.

The J gene is TRBJ1-2, the V gene TRBV27; TRBD1 might be the D (6 bases). CDR3 size: 15 residues. Germline CDR1 MNHEY, CDR2 SMNVEV (reference sequence). Trimming removed 6 bases from V and 5 bases from J, with 19 bases in between. CDR3 DNA sequence: TGTGCCAGCAGGACCCTACAGGGACCCTCATATGGCTACACCTTC. The encoded protein is CASRTLQGPSYGYTF.

The rearrangement links TRBV2 to TRBJ1-6; TRBD1 matches at 8 bases. Losses at the gene ends were 3 bases for V and 5 bases for J; bases not matched to a gene: 6. Germline CDR1 and CDR2: SNHLY and FYNNEI. The CDR3 runs 16 residues. DNA for the CDR3: TGTGCCAGCAGTGACGGAGGACAGGGAAATAATTCACCCCTCCACTTT. This codes for CASSDGGQGNNSPLHF.

The V gene is TRBV19, the J gene TRBJ2-5; D might be TRBD2 (6 bases). This CDR3 contains 13 residues. CDR1 and CDR2 (germline): LNHDA, SQIVND (reference sequence). Trimming removed 4 bases at V and 1 base at J, with 7 bases between. The CDR3: CASSRGVQETQYF. As DNA, the CDR3 is TGTGCCAGTAGTAGGGGGGTCCAAGAGACCCAGTACTTC.

This chain connects TRBV30 to TRBJ1-5; D remains ambiguous. CDR1 GTSNPN and CDR2 SVGIG come from the germline V gene (reference sequence). V was cut by 2 bases and J by 0 bases, with 20 bases left in between. The CDR3 covers 18 residues. CDR3 nucleotides: TGTGCCTGGAGTAATTGGCTGACTGGAAGAGTTAGCAATCAGCCCCAGCATTTT. As protein: CAWSNWLTGRVSNQPQHF.